The clone carrying this T cell receptor beta chain has only a few counts. As yet, its antigen is unknown. This sample was included in a study of vaccination and CD4 T cells after COVID-19. Across the study: Cellular stimulation was performed using overlapping spike peptides derived from SARS-CoV-2, HCoV-NL63, HCoV-OC43 and HCoV-229E.

Oncomine TCR Beta short-read sequencing was applied to DNA from cultured CD4+ T cells. Genomic DNA was isolated from cultured CD4+ T cells. TCRdb called the PCR reads again in MiXCR, with one record for every CDR3 protein. Seen here are over 20,000 distinct CDR3 sequences, around 30% observed once, and the top ten hold approximately 2.8%. Time point noted: late sampling 161 to 241 days after vaccination in a few convalescent patients. Specified treatment: approximately 9-day PBMC culture with coronavirus spike peptide pools or control peptides (ViraFEST assay). Source: CD4+ T cells from blood, cultured in vitro, taken about 7 months after SARS-CoV-2 vaccination. The receptor comes from a human donor who had recovered from COVID-19.

The CDR3 DNA reads as TGTGCCAGCAGCTTTACTAGGCCGGGAGGGGAGGATGAGCAGTTCTTC. This gives the protein CASSFTRPGGEDEQFF. This chain links TRBV7-9 with TRBJ2-1; 8 bases line up with TRBD2. There are 16 residues in the CDR3. After removal of 3 bases from V and 8 bases from J, the junction contained 12 bases not matched to a gene. Germline-derived CDR1 and CDR2 are SEHNR and FQNEAQ (reference sequence). The whole variable domain, remainder taken from reference TRBV7-9 and TRBJ2-1, is DTGVSQNPRHKITKRGQNVTFRCDPISEHNRLYWYRQTLGQGPEFLTYFQNEAQLEKSRLLSDRFSAERPKGSFSTLEIQRTEQGDSAMYLCASSFTRPGGEDEQFFGPGTRLTVL.